The TCR beta chain described here comes from a study of OX40 agonist ivuxolimab in advanced cancers. The wider study: Three partial responders included one hepatocellular carcinoma patient and two cutaneous melanoma patients. Broader study findings: CD8+ T cells (on average) carried more expanded clones than CD4+ T cells.

Germline loops: CDR1 SSHAT, CDR2 FNYEAQ (reference sequence). This CDR3 region has 13 residues. A note on this clone: Its antigen is not known. Sequence at one end of the junction differs from germline and may be a read error.

Profiled with immunoSEQ multiplex PCR; TCRdb holds only in-frame clones, not every one. The sample holds roughly 48,000 clones, approximately 86% seen once. This chain joins TRBV7-7 and TRBJ2-1; TRBD1 matches 9 bases. Sequenced material: CD4+ or CD8+ T cells sorted from blood, taken in a trial of the OX40 agonist ivuxolimab. The source of this sequence is an adult with an advanced solid tumor such as melanoma, head and neck, liver or kidney cancer. For the CDR3, the DNA is TGTGCTAGCAGCCCCGCGGGACAGGGTTCGCAGTTCTTC. This translates into CASSPAGQGSQFF.